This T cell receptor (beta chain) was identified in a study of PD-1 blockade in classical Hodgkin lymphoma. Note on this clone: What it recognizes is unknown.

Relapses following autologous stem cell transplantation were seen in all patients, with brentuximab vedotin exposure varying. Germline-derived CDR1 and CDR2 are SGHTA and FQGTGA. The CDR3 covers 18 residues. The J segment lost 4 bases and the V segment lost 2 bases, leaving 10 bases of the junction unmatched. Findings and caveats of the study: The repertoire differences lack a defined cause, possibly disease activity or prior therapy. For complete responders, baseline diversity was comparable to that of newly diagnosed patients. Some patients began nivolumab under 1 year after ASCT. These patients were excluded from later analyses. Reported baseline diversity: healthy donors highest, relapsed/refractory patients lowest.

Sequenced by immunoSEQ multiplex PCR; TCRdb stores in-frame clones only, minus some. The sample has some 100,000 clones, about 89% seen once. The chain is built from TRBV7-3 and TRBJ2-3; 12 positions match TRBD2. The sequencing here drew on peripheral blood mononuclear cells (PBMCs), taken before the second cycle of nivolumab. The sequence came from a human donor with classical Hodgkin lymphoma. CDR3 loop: CASSLRLSSGGAADTQYF. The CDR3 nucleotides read TGTGCCAGCAGCTTACGCCTCTCTAGCGGGGGGGCGGCAGATACGCAGTATTTT.